A selection of T cell receptor beta chains follows, all from one sample in a study of identical twins. From the 5' RACE reads, TCRdb called clonotypes with MiXCR, one entry per CDR3 protein. The sample includes about 330,000 distinct CDR3 sequences, about 12% of them seen just once. This sample also belongs to another study, concerning yellow fever vaccine responses in identical twins.

The sequenced material came from CD8+ T cells sorted from blood. These receptor sequences come from a woman aged 18-30 years in good health. CDR3s include the opening cysteine and the closing phenylalanine or tryptophan. D genes are given only for firm matches. Size is omitted from some rows. Given values are once, few, many or a class for expanded clones.

v_gene	abundance	d_gene	len	j_gene	CDR3aa	CDR3nt
TRBV4-1	NA	TRBD1	16	TRBJ1-1	CASSQTRDRKNTEAFF	TGCGCCAGCAGCCAGACCAGGGACAGAAAGAACACTGAAGCTTTCTTT
TRBV5-5	few	NA	16	TRBJ2-3	CASSLGGDLNTDTQYF	TGTGCCAGCAGCTTGGGTGGGGACCTCAACACAGATACGCAGTATTTT
TRBV7-9	NA	TRBD1	15	TRBJ2-1	CASSLQGDPYNEQFF	TGTGCCAGCAGCTTGCAGGGGGATCCCTACAATGAGCAGTTCTTC
TRBV28	few	NA	12	TRBJ2-5	CASSDPQETQYF	TGTGCCAGCAGCGACCCCCAAGAGACCCAGTACTTC
TRBV5-1	few	NA	17	TRBJ2-4	CASSFRLRLLAKNIQYF	TGCGCCAGCAGCTTTCGGTTACGACTGCTGGCCAAAAACATTCAGTACTTC
TRBV14	many	NA	11	TRBJ2-7	CASSQLYEQYF	TGTGCCAGCAGCCAACTGTACGAGCAGTACTTC
TRBV7-2	NA	NA	17	TRBJ2-5	CASSFWKRGTHQETQYF	TGTGCCAGCAGCTTCTGGAAACGAGGGACCCACCAAGAGACCCAGTACTTC
TRBV7-3	NA	NA	13	TRBJ2-1	CASSLTQQGEQFF	TGTGCCAGCAGCTTAACTCAGCAAGGTGAGCAGTTCTTC
TRBV7-9	few	TRBD1	15	TRBJ1-3	CASSPPGTAGNTIYF	TGTGCCAGCAGCCCCCCTGGGACAGCTGGAAACACCATATATTTT
TRBV15	many	NA	14	TRBJ1-1	CATSRDNKGPEAFF	TGTGCCACCAGCAGAGATAACAAGGGACCCGAAGCTTTCTTT
TRBV6-1	NA	NA	14	TRBJ1-4	CASSDFRGGEKLFF	TGTGCCAGCAGTGATTTCAGGGGTGGTGAAAAACTGTTTTTT
TRBV9	NA	TRBD2	15	TRBJ2-1	CASSATGLVYNEQFF	TGTGCCAGCAGCGCCACGGGACTAGTTTACAATGAGCAGTTCTTC
TRBV10-3	NA	NA	13	TRBJ1-2	CAISEPGDYGYTF	TGTGCCATCAGTGAACCAGGGGACTATGGCTACACCTTC
TRBV6-1	few	TRBD2	15	TRBJ2-3	CASSAHSGSADTQYF	TGTGCCAGCAGTGCACATAGCGGGAGTGCAGATACGCAGTATTTT
TRBV6-4	NA	TRBD2	15	TRBJ2-7	CASSESTSGSYEQYF	TGTGCCAGCAGTGAATCGACTAGCGGATCCTACGAGCAGTACTTC
TRBV20-1	NA	NA	14	TRBJ2-7	CSARDRDSNYEQYF	TGCAGTGCTAGAGATCGAGACTCCAACTACGAGCAGTACTTC
TRBV20-1	many	TRBD2	14	TRBJ2-7	CSARTSGSIHEQYF	TGCAGTGCTAGAACTAGCGGGAGTATCCACGAGCAGTACTTC
TRBV20-1	NA	NA	14	TRBJ1-1	CSARDGVRDTEAFF	TGCAGTGCTAGAGATGGGGTTCGGGACACTGAAGCTTTCTTT
TRBV7-3	NA	TRBD2	15	TRBJ2-1	CASSLNGGRYNEQFF	TGTGCCAGCAGCTTAAACGGGGGGAGGTACAATGAGCAGTTCTTC
TRBV4-1	few	NA	15	TRBJ1-1	CASSQTRTKNTEAFF	TGCGCCAGCAGCCAAACCCGGACAAAGAACACTGAAGCTTTCTTT
TRBV10-2	few	NA	12	TRBJ1-1	CASSGRTVEAFF	TGCGCCAGCAGTGGACGGACAGTTGAAGCTTTCTTT
TRBV20-1	few	NA	18	TRBJ1-1	CSARDFVTARHMNTEAFF	TGCAGTGCTAGAGATTTTGTCACGGCACGCCACATGAACACTGAAGCTTTCTTT
TRBV6-1	many	NA	15	TRBJ2-4	CASREGFLAKNIQYF	TGTGCCAGCAGAGAGGGGTTTTTGGCCAAAAACATTCAGTACTTC
TRBV7-7	many	TRBD2	17	TRBJ2-3	CASSPDPGLAGPDTQYF	TGTGCCAGCAGCCCCGATCCGGGACTAGCAGGGCCAGATACGCAGTATTTT
TRBV5-1	many	TRBD2	19	TRBJ2-2	CASSPSGLAGFANTGELFF	TGCGCCAGCAGCCCGAGCGGACTAGCGGGGTTCGCGAACACCGGGGAGCTGTTTTTT
TRBV11-2	NA	NA	16	TRBJ2-5	CASSSLDGLAEETQYF	TGTGCCAGCAGCTCCCTCGATGGGTTAGCGGAAGAGACCCAGTACTTC
TRBV20-1	NA	NA	14	TRBJ2-3	CSARDVGITDTQYF	TGCAGTGCTAGAGATGTCGGAATCACAGATACGCAGTATTTT
TRBV3-1	many	NA	21	TRBJ2-1	CASSQEAPTAGSLTLYNEQFF	TGTGCCAGCAGCCAAGAGGCCCCGACAGCAGGTTCGTTGACTCTATACAATGAGCAGTTCTTC
TRBV2	few	NA	15	TRBJ1-1	CASSADDSLNTEAFF	TGTGCCAGCAGTGCTGATGACTCACTGAACACTGAAGCTTTCTTT
TRBV5-1	NA	NA	13	TRBJ1-2	CASSFDRNYGYTF	TGCGCCAGCAGCTTCGACAGAAACTATGGCTACACCTTC
TRBV7-9	NA	NA	14	TRBJ1-3	CASSSTVSGNTIYF	TGTGCCAGCAGCTCGACAGTCTCTGGAAACACCATATATTTT
TRBV6-2/TRBV6-3	many	TRBD1	13	TRBJ1-1	CASRGTANTEAFF	TGTGCCAGCAGGGGGACAGCGAACACTGAAGCTTTCTTT
TRBV7-9	NA	TRBD2	13	TRBJ2-7	CASTQSGSNEQYF	TGTGCCAGCACCCAAAGCGGGAGTAACGAGCAGTACTTC
TRBV20-1	few	TRBD2	16	TRBJ2-1	CSARGLAVGSYNEQFF	TGCAGTGCTAGGGGACTAGCGGTAGGATCCTACAATGAGCAGTTCTTC
TRBV7-9	NA	TRBD1	15	TRBJ2-2	CASSSGGSNTGELFF	TGTGCCAGCAGCTCAGGGGGCTCGAACACCGGGGAGCTGTTTTTT
TRBV15	NA	NA	15	TRBJ2-2	CATSRTGTSVGELFF	TGTGCCACCAGCAGAACCGGGACATCAGTCGGGGAGCTGTTTTTT
TRBV6-1	NA	TRBD2	16	TRBJ2-1	CASSGTSGRPPNEQFF	TGTGCCAGTTCAGGGACTAGCGGGAGACCTCCCAATGAGCAGTTCTTC
TRBV7-6	few	NA	15	TRBJ2-1	CASSLALGGYNEQFF	TGTGCCAGCAGCTTAGCGTTGGGGGGATACAATGAGCAGTTCTTC
TRBV28	few	TRBD2	14	TRBJ2-5	CASSFRTSLETQYF	TGTGCCAGCAGTTTTCGGACTAGCCTTGAGACCCAGTACTTC
TRBV7-9	NA	TRBD1	15	TRBJ1-4	CASSPDRVTNEKLFF	TGTGCCAGCAGCCCGGACAGGGTTACTAATGAAAAACTGTTTTTT
TRBV5-8	few	TRBD1	17	TRBJ2-1	CASNEGTDRGGVNEQFF	TGTGCCAGCAACGAGGGAACCGACAGGGGTGGGGTCAATGAGCAGTTCTTC
TRBV7-9	few	TRBD2	16	TRBJ2-1	CASSLGLAGTYNEQFF	TGTGCCAGCAGCCTCGGACTAGCGGGAACCTACAATGAGCAGTTCTTC
TRBV7-9	NA	TRBD2	15	TRBJ2-1	CASSLLAGKRNEQFF	TGTGCCAGCAGCTTACTAGCGGGCAAGAGAAATGAGCAGTTCTTC
TRBV3-1	few	TRBD2	16	TRBJ2-3	CASSQDGGGVTDTQYF	TGTGCCAGCAGCCAAGACGGCGGGGGGGTTACAGATACGCAGTATTTT
TRBV9	few	TRBD2	15	TRBJ2-1	CASSDTGTTNNEQFF	TGTGCCAGCAGCGACACCGGGACTACTAACAATGAGCAGTTCTTC
TRBV24-1	NA	NA	17	TRBJ1-2	CATSDFGQLNLDYGYTF	TGTGCCACCAGTGATTTTGGGCAGCTTAATCTTGACTATGGCTACACCTTC
TRBV7-8	NA	TRBD2	18	TRBJ2-1	CASSLAEIAGGSYNEQFF	TGTGCCAGCAGCTTAGCGGAGATAGCGGGGGGATCCTACAATGAGCAGTTCTTC
TRBV7-9	NA	NA	13	TRBJ1-1	CASRDMEDTEAFF	TGTGCCAGCAGGGACATGGAGGACACTGAAGCTTTCTTT